Included here is one T cell receptor (beta chain) sequence, with context. Amplification used 60 Vbeta primers and 13 Jbeta primers. TCRdb's copy holds only in-frame clones and misses some; the assay was immunoSEQ multiplex PCR. Counted here are fewer than 250,000 clones, under 80% occurring once; the ten biggest clones make up more than 4%. The entry originates in a study of cytomegalovirus exposure and HLA in healthy donors. The wider study: The roughly 120 million unique TCR beta sequences, from 150 million to 200 million T cells, were found by an earlier analysis.

The CDR3 is made up of 13 amino acids. V was clipped by 5 bases and J by 2 bases, with 9 bases between them. Germline CDR1 is SGHTA and CDR2 is FQGNSA. The source material was PBMCs. The chain joins TRBV7-2 to TRBJ2-5; maybe TRBD2 (5 bases). This receptor was identified in a young man in good health and CMV-seropositive. For the CDR3, the DNA is TGTGCCAGCAGCGTCCGGGAACAAGAGACCCAGTACTTC. Its protein is CASSVREQETQYF.